This TCR beta chain appears in the sequencing data of a study of T cell changes during pregnancy in multiple sclerosis. The count of this clone is one. J gave up 2 bases and V 5 bases, and 7 bases lay outside the gene matches. Germline lookup yields CDR1 PRHDT and CDR2 FYEKMQ (reference sequence). The CDR3 is 15 residues long. Assay: immunoSEQ multiplex PCR; the TCRdb copy retains only in-frame clones and omits some. Of around 35,000 clones listed, just over 90% are singletons. This clonotype was sampled from a female donor with multiple sclerosis, enrolled in a pregnancy study. The sequencing used CD8+ T cells from peripheral blood mononuclear cells, collected before pregnancy. This chain joins TRBV13 and TRBJ1-2; the match to TRBD1 covers 8 bases. Written as DNA, the CDR3 is TGTGCCAGCAGCGGAAACAGGGGGGAAAACTATGGCTACACCTTC. It translates to CASSGNRGENYGYTF. Complete variable domain (other parts from reference TRBV13 and TRBJ1-2): AAGVIQSPRHLIKEKRETATLKCYPIPRHDTVYWYQQGPGQDPQFLISFYEKMQSDKGSIPDRFSAQQFSDYHSELNMSSLELGDSALYFCASSGNRGENYGYTFGSGTRLTVV.